Below, one T cell receptor beta chain is given with its context. TCRdb keeps only in-frame clones here, not all; method: immunoSEQ multiplex PCR. The sample lists 18,000 or so clones; approximately 90% were seen once. The sample belongs to a study of T cell changes during pregnancy in multiple sclerosis. The CDR3 spans 13 residues. Germline CDR1 reads SQVTM; CDR2 reads ANQGSEA. V lost 7 bases and J 2 bases, leaving 14 bases between the germline ends. Sequencing used CD4+ T cells from peripheral blood mononuclear cells, obtained in the first trimester of pregnancy. The receptor comes from a female donor in good health, enrolled as a control in a pregnancy study. The chain employs TRBV29-1 and TRBJ2-5, with D tentatively TRBD2 (6 bases). This CDR3 reads CSAGQRVQETQYF. The CDR3 nucleotides are TGCAGCGCCGGGCAGCGGGTGCAAGAGACCCAGTACTTC. The entire variable domain, with the rest obtained from reference TRBV29-1 and TRBJ2-5, is as follows: SAVISQKPSRDICQRGTSLTIQCQVDSQVTMMFWYRQQPGQSLTLIATANQGSEATYESGFVIDKFPISRPNLTFSTLTVSNMSPEDSSIYLCSAGQRVQETQYFGPGTRLLVL.